This TCR beta chain was captured in a study of human versus mouse CDR3 diversity and MHC coevolution (dated by TCRdb to 2016 to 2017). Background for the entire study: The immunoSEQ assay was reported to detect one in 200,000 T cells and to minimize amplification bias from multiplex PCR. Across the mouse and human samples, each sample yielded between 0.6 x 10^7 and 1.6 x 10^7 valid reads. Repertoires of human naive CD4 T cells were used as a reference for TCR selection on multiple MHC II alleles and were compared against human-TCR-locus transgenic mice carrying single MHC II. The human cohort was made up of three healthy volunteer blood donors, who at collection were aged 30 to 40, 40 to 50 and 60 to 70, one donor in each range.

Fluorescence-activated cell sorting was used to pull naive CD4 T cells, meaning cells that were CD45RO-negative and CD62L-positive, out of the PBMCs. Each donor gave approximately 50 ml of fresh peripheral blood, from which PBMCs were isolated by Ficoll density centrifugation. Sorting was performed on a FACSAria III instrument, with purity above 85% for all samples. What the research found in general, with its limitations: Repertoire diversity was not considered directly comparable between humans and mice because human T cells were selected on a handful of MHC II alleles. Two of the three human donors showed the lowest clonal inequality scores among all compared groups. According to iCHAO1 estimates, humans had the largest TCR beta repertoire, roughly 1.5 million clonotypes, which was attributed likely to selection by multiple MHC II molecules. On average, humans had more CDR3 deletions and insertions than mice, indicating greater exonuclease and TdT activity.

The CDR3, cysteine through phenylalanine, is 14 amino acids long. Left in the record is the CDR3 DNA by itself, 42 bases read in frame from the first base. Via the germline V gene, CDR1 is LGHNT and CDR2 FRNRAP. V is pruned by 4 bases and J by 5 bases, leaving 2 bases of the junction without a gene match. A remark on this clone: No antigen is known for it. Base qualities were left out, and no much larger clone turns up one base away.

The QIAGEN blood and tissue kit was used to extract genomic DNA from sorted cells, and the DNA was quantified on a NanoDrop 1000. The immunoSEQ platform deep sequenced and quantified TCR alpha and beta chains by multiplex PCR of genomic DNA. In the paper's pipeline: IMGT gene and region definitions were used for annotation of the TCR sequences. Out-of-frame rearrangements served as a stand-in for the preselection repertoire and were compared with in-frame clonotypes. The iCHAO1 estimator supplied with the immunoSEQ platform was used to estimate repertoire size. Clonal inequality was measured with a Gini index on in-frame amino acid clonotypes, based on the Lorenz curve. The intersect function in the R package tcR was used to count shared clonotypes, while the Jaccard index served to score similarity. V, J and V-J usage frequencies went into a principal component analysis run with the R prcomp function, with no normalization applied. As stored in TCRdb, this immuneACCESS dataset retains in-frame rearrangements with V and J assigned. A fraction of the clones does not appear; measured against another copy, unresolved V genes explain less than half of the discrepancy, and the remainder lacks a known reason. V and J calls and clone size are those listed in that table; D and trimming were worked out from the DNA. This sample gives more than 60,000 clones in total; just under 95% of them show up just once. The ten top clones hold less than 0.19% of the sample.

The rearrangement combines TRBV12-5 with TRBJ1-4; 9 central nucleotides agree with TRBD1. This receptor was taken from a person between 25 and 70 years old in good health. What was sequenced was naive CD4+ T cells from blood. The cell subset or site label here, explained by the study, means: CD45RO-negative CD62L-positive naive CD4 T cells. Here the CDR3 is given as CASGSGTGNEKLFF. In nucleotides, the sequence is TGTGCTAGTGGTTCCGGGACAGGGAATGAAAAACTGTTTTTT.